A single sample gave rise to the 27 T cell receptor beta chains below, sequenced in a study of blood T cells in healthy people across ages. The second PCR ran roughly 6 to 11 cycles with a sample-barcoded 5' primer and J-beta primers. TCRdb ran MiXCR on the 5' RACE reads and lists one entry per CDR3 protein. The sample lists hundreds of thousands of distinct CDR3 sequences, around a fifth occurring once. The sequenced sample consisted of blood. These receptors all stem from a man between 65 and 85 years old in good health.

This clonotype was recorded a few times. The chain employs TRBV6-1 and TRBJ2-1, with 7 bases that match TRBD1. Trimming took 6 bases from V and 4 from J; bases not matched to a gene: 0. Germline assignment: CDR1 MNHNS and CDR2 SASEGT. This CDR3 is 12 amino acids long. In DNA form, the CDR3 reads TGTGCCAGCAGGGGACAGTACAATGAGCAGTTCTTC. The encoded protein is CASRGQYNEQFF.

This chain joins TRBV3-1 and TRBJ2-1; D is undetermined. Germline-derived CDR1 and CDR2 are LGHDT and YNNKEL (reference sequence). V shed 0 bases and J shed 2 bases, with 5 bases lying between them. The CDR3 has 14 residues. CDR3 residues: CASSQDAAYNEQFF. CDR3 nucleotides: TGTGCCAGCAGCCAAGATGCCGCCTACAATGAGCAGTTCTTC.

The J gene is TRBJ2-5, the V gene TRBV5-6; TRBD2 might be the D (5 bases). The tail of the sequence fits TRBJ2-7 better, so the J call may be wrong. Germline values: CDR1 SGHDT, CDR2 YYEEEE. The CDR3 has 16 amino acids. CDR3 protein: CASRPAGSATPYEQYF. The CDR3 DNA reads as TGTGCCAGCAGGCCCGCGGGCTCGGCAACCCCCTACGAGCAGTACTTC.

This chain joins TRBV20-1 and TRBJ1-2, with 8 nucleotides matching TRBD1. V shed 1 base, J shed 1 base, and the junction held 5 bases outside the gene matches. Looked up from germline, CDR1 is DFQATT and CDR2 is SNEGSKA (reference sequence). The CDR3 sequence is 15 residues long. This CDR3 is CSARGGQVLNYGYTF. The CDR3 DNA follows: TGCAGTGCTAGAGGGGGACAGGTACTTAACTATGGCTACACCTTC.

V gene TRBV7-2 combines with J gene TRBJ2-5, with D unresolved. V lost 1 base and J 1 base, leaving 16 bases between the germline ends. CDR3 length: 17 residues. Germline assignment: CDR1 SGHTA and CDR2 FQGNSA. The CDR3 here is CASSLGLGYRRQETQYF. The CDR3 DNA follows: TGTGCCAGCAGCTTAGGATTAGGGTACCGCCGCCAAGAGACCCAGTACTTC.

This clonotype was counted at least ten times. In DNA form, the CDR3 reads TGTGCCAGCAGCTCTCCCGGGACGGCGGGACAAACGTATGAGCAGTTCTTC. This sequence encodes CASSSPGTAGQTYEQFF. The chain has TRBV7-9 and TRBJ2-1; D could derive from TRBD1 or TRBD2 (6 bases each). The CDR3 has 17 residues. Trimming cost V 4 bases and J 8 bases, with 24 bases left between them. Germline CDR1 reads SEHNR; CDR2 reads FQNEAQ (reference sequence). Together with reference TRBV7-9 and TRBJ2-1, the CDR3 gives the full variable domain: DTGVSQNPRHKITKRGQNVTFRCDPISEHNRLYWYRQTLGQGPEFLTYFQNEAQLEKSRLLSDRFSAERPKGSFSTLEIQRTEQGDSAMYLCASSSPGTAGQTYEQFFGPGTRLTVL.

This clonotype showed up just once. The V and J genes are TRBV6-2 or TRBV6-3 and TRBJ2-1, with 7 nucleotides matching TRBD1. The junction had 4 bases not matched to a gene; V was cut back by 4 bases and J by 7 bases. CDR3 length: 13 residues. Germline lookup yields CDR1 MNHEY and CDR2 SVGEGT. CDR3 in DNA: TGTGCCAGCAGTTCTTACAGGGGTAATGAGCAGTTCTTC. Translation: CASSSYRGNEQFF.

As to this clonotype: The junction shows a germline mismatch at one end, possibly a read error. The CDR3 nucleotides are TGTGCCACGAATAGCGGGAGAGCCGCCTACAATGAGCAGCTCTTC. Amino acid sequence: CATNSGRAAYNEQLF. The chain couples TRBV27 to TRBJ2-1; 9 bases agree with TRBD2. Germline CDR1 MNHEY, CDR2 SMNVEV (reference sequence). The CDR3 has 15 residues.

V is TRBV15 and J is TRBJ2-2; 10 bases line up with TRBD1. The length of the CDR3 is 17 residues. Looked up from germline, CDR1 is LNHNV and CDR2 is YYDKDF (reference sequence). V lost 1 base and J lost 4; bases outside the gene matches: 6. CDR3 DNA: TGTGCCACCAGCAGAGGAGACAGGGGGCCCTTCACCGGGGAGCTGTTTTTT. Its translation is CATSRGDRGPFTGELFF.

Only a few counts were recorded for this clonotype. V and J are TRBV7-9 and TRBJ2-2; D is unresolved. The CDR3 runs to 11 residues. Trimming removed 7 bases at V and 12 bases at J, with 12 bases between. From germline, CDR1 is SEHNR and CDR2 FQNEAQ (reference sequence). The CDR3 sequence is CASIGETKLFF. The DNA for the CDR3 is TGTGCCAGCATTGGGGAAACTAAGCTGTTTTTT.

The chain couples TRBV6-6 to TRBJ2-3, with 7 positions matching TRBD2. Trimming removed 8 bases from V and 4 bases from J; junction bases left unmatched: 12. Germline-derived CDR1 and CDR2 are MNHNY and SVGAGI (reference sequence). This CDR3 region has 15 residues. This CDR3 reads CASAKTAGVADTQYF. The CDR3 DNA reads TGTGCCAGCGCCAAGACGGCGGGAGTCGCAGATACGCAGTATTTT.

V gene TRBV5-1 combines with J gene TRBJ2-5, with 8 bases identical to TRBD1. Matching the DNA end better, TRBJ2-7 makes the J call doubtful. CDR3 length: 14 residues. In germline, CDR1 is SGHRS, CDR2 YFSETQ. CDR3 residues: CASSGPGQVGEQYF. The CDR3 DNA reads TGCGCCAGCAGCGGACCGGGACAGGTAGGCGAGCAGTACTTC.

The J gene is TRBJ2-5, the V gene TRBV3-1, with TRBD2 matching over 8 bases. CDR3 length equals 18 residues. Looked up from germline, CDR1 is LGHDT and CDR2 is YNNKEL (reference sequence). V was pared by 4 bases and J by 7 bases, with 20 bases of the junction left unmatched. The CDR3 spells CASSPVPGGLSFPGTQYF. CDR3 DNA: TGTGCCAGCAGCCCCGTTCCGGGAGGGCTATCATTTCCAGGGACCCAGTACTTC.

The chain uses TRBV14 and TRBJ2-1, with 10 bases matching TRBD2. V gave up 0 bases and J gave up 5 bases; unmatched junction bases: 10. Germline loops: CDR1 SGHDN, CDR2 FVKESK. The CDR3 totals 18 residues. This CDR3 is CASSQDSILLAGDNEQFF. DNA of the CDR3: TGTGCCAGCAGCCAAGATAGTATTTTGCTAGCGGGGGACAATGAGCAGTTCTTC.

This clonotype appeared a few times. The V gene is TRBV5-6, the J gene TRBJ2-5; 7 nucleotides align to TRBD2. The J segment lost 0 bases and the V segment lost 4 bases, leaving 6 bases of the junction unmatched. Germline V gene lookup returns CDR1 SGHDT and CDR2 YYEEEE. The CDR3 extends over 15 amino acids. The DNA for the CDR3 is TGTGCCAGCAGCAAGACTAGCTTTGACCAAGAGACCCAGTACTTC. As protein: CASSKTSFDQETQYF.

The V and J genes are TRBV29-1 and TRBJ2-7; weak D call: TRBD1 (6 bases). Deletions cut 8 bases from V and 2 bases from J, with 19 bases between. Looked up from germline, CDR1 is SQVTM and CDR2 is ANQGSEA. The CDR3 is 14 amino acids. The DNA of the CDR3 is TGCAGCACAAAACCGGGACAAGTCCCCTACGAGCAGTACTTC. Its protein is CSTKPGQVPYEQYF.

The gene calls are TRBV18 and TRBJ2-1; the match to TRBD1 covers 7 bases. Gene TRBJ2-5 matches the end of the DNA better, so the J call may be wrong. The CDR3 covers 15 residues. Germline V gives CDR1 KGHSH, CDR2 LQKENI. CDR3 sequence reads: CASSAPGQLKETQYF. In nucleotides, the CDR3 is TGTGCCAGCTCGGCGCCGGGACAGCTAAAAGAGACCCAGTACTTC.

In this sample, this clonotype turned up a few times. The V call is TRBV20-1, the J call TRBJ2-3; weak D call: TRBD2 (5 bases). This CDR3 spans 15 amino acids. Germline values: CDR1 DFQATT, CDR2 SNEGSKA (reference sequence). With 1 base removed from V and 2 bases from J, the gap between germline ends came to 13 bases. CDR3 sequence: CSARAASSFTDTQYF. CDR3 DNA sequence: TGCAGTGCTAGAGCGGCTAGCTCTTTCACAGATACGCAGTATTTT.

V is TRBV10-2 and J is TRBJ2-3, with TRBD1 matching 11 bases. The CDR3 has 15 residues. Per germline, CDR1 WSHSY and CDR2 SAAADI. V lost 4 bases, J lost 5 bases, and 5 bases stayed unmatched. CDR3 in amino acids: CASSGGQGGLDTQYF. The CDR3 region has the DNA TGCGCCAGCAGTGGGGGACAGGGGGGATTAGATACGCAGTATTTT.

This clonotype was detected ten times or more. The rearrangement links TRBV20-1 to TRBJ1-4; possibly TRBD1 for D (5 bases). Germline-derived CDR1 and CDR2 are DFQATT and SNEGSKA (reference sequence). The CDR3 consists of 15 residues. The germline V and J ends were trimmed by 0 bases and 7 bases, with 15 bases remaining between them. The CDR3 sequence: CSARDPGTYFEKLFF. The CDR3 bases are TGCAGTGCTAGAGATCCGGGGACCTATTTTGAAAAACTGTTTTTT.

This chain connects TRBV24-1 to TRBJ2-1, with 8 bases aligning to TRBD2. The ends lost 6 bases at V and 8 bases at J; junction bases unmatched: 14. This CDR3 is built from 16 residues. CDR1 and CDR2 from the germline V gene are KGHDR and SFDVKD. CDR3 DNA: TGTGCCACCAGTTCCGGGACTAGGGGGTCGATGGATGAGCAGTTCTTC. It yields the protein CATSSGTRGSMDEQFF.

This clonotype was seen only a few times. This chain uses TRBV10-3 with TRBJ1-2; D possibly corresponds to TRBD1 (5 bases). This CDR3 is 15 amino acids long. Germline V gene data show CDR1 as ENHRY and CDR2 as SYGVKD. The V end was cut by 6 bases, the J end by 5 bases, with 19 bases between. The CDR3 loop is CAISADGTPRYGYTF. In DNA, the CDR3 is TGTGCCATCAGCGCCGACGGGACCCCACGTTATGGCTACACCTTC.

This clonotype was seen repeatedly, ten times or more. V gene TRBV6-6 combines with J gene TRBJ2-7; 7 bases are shared with TRBD1. Germline V gene sequence: CDR1 MNHNY, CDR2 SVGAGI (reference sequence). The CDR3 contains 13 residues. The junction had 7 bases not matched to a gene; V was cut back by 5 bases and J by 6 bases. The CDR3 protein is CASSDRAGAEQYF. The CDR3 bases are TGTGCCAGCAGTGACAGGGCCGGAGCCGAGCAGTACTTC.

This clonotype appeared a few times. The rearrangement links TRBV6-1 to TRBJ2-5, with TRBD2 identical over 11 bases. The tail of the sequence fits TRBJ2-1 better, so the J call may be wrong. CDR3 length equals 20 residues. Germline assignment: CDR1 MNHNS and CDR2 SASEGT. CDR3 DNA sequence: TGTGCCAGCAGAGCCACTAGCGGGAGCCGTCTCCAAAAGTCGTACAATGAGCAGTTCTTC. It is translated as CASRATSGSRLQKSYNEQFF.

CDR3 in amino acids: CASRDGPLLAKNIQYF. DNA of the CDR3: TGTGCCAGCAGGGACGGTCCCCTTTTAGCCAAAAACATTCAGTACTTC. J is TRBJ2-4 and V is TRBV2, with D hard to call. CDR1 and CDR2 from the germline V gene are SNHLY and FYNNEI. Trimming cost V 6 bases and J 0 bases, with 15 bases left between them. The CDR3 covers 16 residues.

This clonotype has more than one count but fewer than ten. The V call is TRBV20-1, the J call TRBJ2-5, with 7 positions matching TRBD2. This CDR3 region has 15 residues. Germline CDR1 reads DFQATT; CDR2 reads SNEGSKA (reference sequence). The V segment lost 5 bases and the J segment 7 bases; nucleotides outside the gene matches: 16. CDR3 in amino acids: CSAGVAGDSKGTQYF. CDR3 nucleotide sequence: TGCAGTGCTGGGGTGGCGGGAGATTCGAAGGGGACCCAGTACTTC.

This clonotype occurred a few times. This chain links TRBV6-2 or TRBV6-3 with TRBJ2-7; no firm D call. This CDR3 has 13 amino acids. The germline gives CDR1 MNHEY, CDR2 SVGEGT. V lost 4 bases, J lost 4 bases, and 11 bases lay in between. CDR3 coding DNA: TGTGCCAGCAGTTCCTCGGATCCTTACGAGCAGTACTTC. Translated: CASSSSDPYEQYF.